This TCR beta chain was observed in a study of shared clonotypes between healthy human individuals. The method was immunoSEQ multiplex PCR; TCRdb's version includes in-frame clones alone and lacks a portion of them. The sample has some 2,000,000 clones, approximately 96% seen once; the top ten hold less than 0.15%. Study findings and constraints: The donor pool, a small one, limited the genetic and exposure-history diversity represented. Rarefaction revealed incomplete sorted-subset sequencing despite large depth.

The donor cohort consisted entirely of Caucasian adults residing in Nashville, Tennessee. The authors divided CD4+ cells into CD45RA+ naive and CD45RA-negative memory subsets. About this clone itself: As yet, its antigen is unknown.

The material sequenced was naive CD4+ T cells sorted from blood. The subset: CD45RA+ positively selected. The TCR sequence derives from a man aged 18 to 30 in good health.

In DNA form, the CDR3 reads TGTGCCAGCAGCTCCGGTTCGGGCAACACCTTC. Translating gives CASSSGSGNTF. This rearrangement joins TRBV5-4 to TRBJ1-2; D remains ambiguous. Germline V CDR1 and CDR2: SGHNT, YYREEE (reference sequence). The V end lost 3 bases, the J end lost 12 bases, and 12 bases lay between the germline ends. CDR3 length equals 11 residues. The entire variable domain, with the rest obtained from reference TRBV5-4 and TRBJ1-2, is as follows: ETGVTQSPTHLIKTRGQQVTLRCSSQSGHNTVSWYQQALGQGPQFIFQYYREEENGRGNFPPRFSGLQFPNYSSELNVNALELDDSALYLCASSSGSGNTFGSGTRLTVV.